This passage covers 17 T cell receptor beta chains from one sample sequenced in a study of blood T cell repertoires in COVID-19. TCRdb's copy holds only in-frame clones and misses some; the assay was immunoSEQ multiplex PCR. The sample includes some 170,000 clones, over 75% seen only once; the top ten take approximately 6%. Sequences were obtained from PBMCs or T cells enriched from blood (not recorded which). The receptors shown here come from a middle-aged man who had recovered from COVID-19.

This chain uses TRBV19 with TRBJ2-3, with a possible D match to TRBD2 (6 bases). This CDR3 contains 16 residues. Per germline, CDR1 LNHDA and CDR2 SQIVND (reference sequence). Trimming stripped 4 bases from V and 4 bases from J, with 18 bases between. The CDR3 spells CASSSLAPAGSDTQYF. CDR3 DNA: TGTGCCAGTAGTAGCCTAGCGCCGGCGGGATCAGATACGCAGTATTTT.

The chain recombines TRBV5-6 with TRBJ2-2; possible D gene TRBD2, 5 bases. CDR3 length equals 15 residues. V lost 3 bases and J lost 3, with 12 bases in between. In germline, CDR1 is SGHDT, CDR2 YYEEEE. DNA of the CDR3: TGTGCCAGCAGCTCCGTAACTAGTTACACCGGGGAGCTGTTTTTT. Translation gives CASSSVTSYTGELFF.

This clone is deemed medium-sized. The CDR3 nucleotides are TGTGCCAGCAGCTTAGATGTAGGCATAGCGGGGAAGTACCAAGAGACCCAGTACTTC. Protein: CASSLDVGIAGKYQETQYF. This sequence joins TRBV11-2 and TRBJ2-5; 8 nucleotides line up with TRBD2. This CDR3 comprises 19 residues. V shed 0 bases and J 0 bases; nucleotides not matched to a gene: 12. From germline, CDR1 is SGHAT and CDR2 FQNNGV.

This chain connects TRBV6-1 to TRBJ1-4; D is perhaps TRBD1 (6 bases). CDR1 and CDR2 from the germline V gene are MNHNS and SASEGT. V lost 2 bases and J 10 bases, leaving 17 bases between the germline ends. The CDR3 covers 15 residues. CDR3 bases: TGTGCCAGCAGTGAACGTAGCACGGAACAGGGAAAACTGTTTTTT. It encodes CASSERSTEQGKLFF.

The V gene is TRBV6-2 or TRBV6-3, the J gene TRBJ2-7, with D maybe TRBD1 (6 bases). The CDR3 contains 16 residues. Germline V gene data show CDR1 as MNHEY and CDR2 as SVGEGT. V was cut by 5 bases and J by 0 bases, with 17 bases left in between. The CDR3: CASSLPDRPHSYEQYF. CDR3 in DNA: TGTGCCAGCAGTCTTCCCGACAGGCCCCACTCCTACGAGCAGTACTTC.

The rearrangement uses TRBV7-6 and TRBJ2-7; D call uncertain. Germline values: CDR1 SGHVS, CDR2 FNYEAQ. The germline V and J ends were trimmed by 5 bases and 7 bases, with 18 bases remaining between them. The CDR3 covers 14 residues. The CDR3 nucleotides are TGTGCCAGCAGCCTCGCACCAATCTACGATGAGCAGTACTTC. Translated, it gives CASSLAPIYDEQYF.

V and J are TRBV5-5 and TRBJ1-3; weak D call: TRBD1 (5 bases). This CDR3 is built from 17 residues. V lost 1 base and J lost 0, with 14 bases in between. CDR1 and CDR2 from the germline V gene are SGHKS and YYEKEE (reference sequence). This chain's CDR3 is CASSLRVGGISGNTIYF. The DNA of the CDR3 is TGTGCCAGCAGCTTGAGAGTGGGGGGGATCTCTGGAAACACCATATATTTT.

This clone was detected only a few times. This chain links TRBV29-1 with TRBJ2-1; a possible D gene is TRBD2 (6 bases). Per germline, CDR1 SQVTM and CDR2 ANQGSEA. V lost 7 bases, J lost 8 bases, and 12 bases lay in between. This CDR3 has 11 residues. The CDR3 spells CSGGDRYEQFF. CDR3 nucleotide sequence: TGCAGCGGCGGGGATCGCTATGAGCAGTTCTTC.

There are a few counts of this clone. This chain uses TRBV12-3 or TRBV12-4 with TRBJ2-1; possibly TRBD1 for D (5 bases). The CDR3 is made up of 13 amino acids. With 6 bases removed from V and 10 bases from J, the gap between germline ends came to 16 bases. The CDR3 loop reads CASRGPGRGEQFF. Here the CDR3 DNA reads TGTGCCAGCAGGGGGCCTGGGCGCGGAGAGCAGTTCTTC.

The chain joins TRBV4-1 to TRBJ2-7; 12 bases are a match to TRBD2. The CDR3 is made up of 15 amino acids. V was pared by 4 bases and J by 2 bases, with 3 bases of the junction left unmatched. CDR1 and CDR2 from the germline V gene are MGHRA and YSYEKL. The CDR3 protein is CASSLLAGGPYEQYV. CDR3 bases: TGCGCCAGCAGCCTTCTAGCGGGGGGGCCCTACGAGCAGTACGTC.

The rearrangement links TRBV10-3 to TRBJ2-5, with D tentatively TRBD2 (5 bases). The CDR3 has 14 residues. In germline, CDR1 is ENHRY, CDR2 SYGVKD. The V end was cut by 3 bases, the J end by 5 bases, with 13 bases between. The chain's CDR3 is CAISDQIGGETQYF. For the CDR3, the DNA is TGTGCCATCAGTGATCAAATAGGCGGGGAGACCCAGTACTTC.

The gene calls are TRBV5-1 and TRBJ1-5; D gene ambiguous. This CDR3 comprises 16 residues. The V and J ends lost 0 bases and 1 base respectively, with 11 bases between them. Germline values: CDR1 SGHRS, CDR2 YFSETQ. CDR3: CASSLDGGSSNQPQHF. The CDR3 nucleotides read TGCGCCAGCAGCTTGGATGGAGGGAGCAGCAATCAGCCCCAGCATTTT. Supplemented by reference TRBV5-1 and TRBJ1-5, the full variable domain reads KAGVTQTPRYLIKTRGQQVTLSCSPISGHRSVSWYQQTPGQGLQFLFEYFSETQRNKGNFPGRFSGRQFSNSRSEMNVSTLELGDSALYLCASSLDGGSSNQPQHFGDGTRLSIL.

The chain is built from TRBV18 and TRBJ2-1, with TRBD1 identical over 7 bases. The germline V gene has CDR1 KGHSH and CDR2 LQKENI. The J segment lost 0 bases and the V segment lost 1 base, leaving 6 bases of the junction unmatched. The CDR3 runs 17 residues. The CDR3 region has the DNA TGTGCCAGCTCACCACAGGGACAGTTAAGCTCCTACAATGAGCAGTTCTTC. The encoded protein is CASSPQGQLSSYNEQFF.

This clone was observed a few times. The chain recombines TRBV5-1 with TRBJ2-3, with 8 bases fitting TRBD2. The germline gives CDR1 SGHRS, CDR2 YFSETQ. The V gene end was trimmed by 4 bases and the J gene end by 2 bases; junction bases not matched to a gene: 12. The CDR3 is 17 amino acids. The CDR3 region is CASSRGLGGGNTDTQYF. The DNA of the CDR3 is TGCGCCAGCAGCCGCGGGCTCGGCGGGGGGAACACAGATACGCAGTATTTT.

A few counts support this clone. The V gene is TRBV15, the J gene TRBJ1-5; possibly TRBD1 for D (5 bases). This CDR3 region has 19 residues. Germline values: CDR1 LNHNV, CDR2 YYDKDF (reference sequence). The V and J ends lost 0 bases and 8 bases respectively, with 26 bases between them. The CDR3 loop is CATSRDGSRQTLGVEPQHF. DNA for the CDR3: TGTGCCACCAGCAGAGATGGGTCCCGACAGACCCTCGGAGTGGAGCCCCAGCATTTT. Full variable domain (outside the CDR3, taken from reference TRBV15 and TRBJ1-5): DAMVIQNPRYQVTQFGKPVTLSCSQTLNHNVMYWYQQKSSQAPKLLFHYYDKDFNNEADTPDNFQSRRPNTSFCFLDIRSPGLGDTAMYLCATSRDGSRQTLGVEPQHFGDGTRLSIL.

The V and J genes are TRBV11-3 and TRBJ2-2; 12 nucleotides agree with TRBD2. CDR1 is SGHNT and CDR2 is YENEEA in the germline V gene. The CDR3 is 15 residues long. J gave up 6 bases and V 5 bases, and 4 bases lay outside the gene matches. CDR3 sequence reads: CASSTGLAGPGELFF. DNA for the CDR3: TGTGCCAGCAGCACAGGACTAGCGGGGCCCGGGGAGCTGTTTTTT.

The rearrangement uses TRBV10-3 and TRBJ2-5, with 10 nucleotides matching TRBD2. The germline V gene has CDR1 ENHRY and CDR2 SYGVKD. CDR3 length: 17 amino acids. Unmatched junction bases numbered 9, after V lost 0 bases and J lost 5 bases. CDR3 region: CAISESTRSGGAETQYF. The CDR3 DNA reads TGTGCCATCAGTGAGTCCACCCGGAGCGGGGGGGCTGAGACCCAGTACTTC.